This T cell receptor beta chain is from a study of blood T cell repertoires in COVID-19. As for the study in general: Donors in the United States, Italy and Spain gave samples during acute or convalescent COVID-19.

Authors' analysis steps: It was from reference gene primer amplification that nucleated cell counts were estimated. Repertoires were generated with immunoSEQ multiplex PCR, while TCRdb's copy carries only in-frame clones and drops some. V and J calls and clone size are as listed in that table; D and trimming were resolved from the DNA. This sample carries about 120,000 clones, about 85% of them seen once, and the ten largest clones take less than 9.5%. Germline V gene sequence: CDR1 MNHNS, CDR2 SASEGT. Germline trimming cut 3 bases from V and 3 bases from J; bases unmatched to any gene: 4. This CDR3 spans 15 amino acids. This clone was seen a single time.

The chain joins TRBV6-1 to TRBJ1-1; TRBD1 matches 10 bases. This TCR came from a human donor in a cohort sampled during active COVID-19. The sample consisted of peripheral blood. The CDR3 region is CASSDLTGGYTEAFF. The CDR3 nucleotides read TGTGCCAGCAGTGACCTGACAGGGGGCTACACTGAAGCTTTCTTT.